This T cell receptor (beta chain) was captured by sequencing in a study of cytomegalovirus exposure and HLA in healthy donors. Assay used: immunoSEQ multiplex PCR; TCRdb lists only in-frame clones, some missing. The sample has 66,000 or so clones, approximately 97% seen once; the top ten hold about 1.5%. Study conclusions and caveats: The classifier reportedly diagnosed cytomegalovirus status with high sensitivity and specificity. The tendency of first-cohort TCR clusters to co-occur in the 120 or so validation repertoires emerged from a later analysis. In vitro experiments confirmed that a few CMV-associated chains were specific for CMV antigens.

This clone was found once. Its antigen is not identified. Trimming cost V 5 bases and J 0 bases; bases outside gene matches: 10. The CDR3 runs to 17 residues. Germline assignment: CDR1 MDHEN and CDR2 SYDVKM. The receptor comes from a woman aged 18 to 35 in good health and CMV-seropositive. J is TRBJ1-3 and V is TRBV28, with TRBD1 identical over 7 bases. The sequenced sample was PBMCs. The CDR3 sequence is CASSPWTGSYSGNTIYF. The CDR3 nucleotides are TGTGCCAGCAGTCCTTGGACAGGATCTTACTCTGGAAACACCATATATTTT. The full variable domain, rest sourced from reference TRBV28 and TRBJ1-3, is DVKVTQSSRYLVKRTGEKVFLECVQDMDHENMFWYRQDPGLGLRLIYFSYDVKMKEKGDIPEGYSVSREKKERFSLILESASTNQTSMYLCASSPWTGSYSGNTIYFGEGSWLTVV.